This T cell receptor beta chain comes out of a study of response to subunit inactivated influenza vaccine. Study outcomes and limitations: Each seasonal flu vaccination may recruit only limited new T cells, authors suggested.

Via MiXCR, TCRdb re-called the RT-PCR reads, giving one row per CDR3 protein. Of 700,000 to 800,000 distinct CDR3 sequences in the sample, about 18% were seen once. This clonotype was seen a handful of times. Its target is not known. J gave up 0 bases and V 4 bases, and 13 bases lay outside the gene matches. CDR3 length: 19 residues. Germline assignment: CDR1 SGHRS and CDR2 YFSETQ. Sequenced material: PBMCs from blood, taken about 5 days after vaccination. V gene TRBV5-1 combines with J gene TRBJ2-1, with 10 nucleotides matching TRBD2. The sequence was obtained from a man aged 45-65 years who received an inactivated influenza vaccine. CDR3 sequence: CASSPRLLAGFLSYNEQFF. The CDR3 DNA sequence: TGCGCCAGCAGCCCGAGGCTACTAGCGGGATTCCTCTCCTACAATGAGCAGTTCTTC.